A selection of T cell receptor beta chains follows, all from one sample in a study of cytomegalovirus exposure and HLA in healthy donors. Sequencing used immunoSEQ multiplex PCR; TCRdb keeps in-frame clones, though not all of them. The sample holds about 74,000 clones; 90% to 95% are singletons and the top ten take around 1.5%. The sequenced sample was PBMCs. All receptors derive from a man between 18 and 35 years old in good health and CMV-seropositive. Each CDR3 is given with its conserved first and last residue. A D gene is named only where the DNA matches it firmly. A row's size may be missing; if present it is once, few, many or a size class.

TRBJ1-2,TRBV11-3,-,-,CASRNNRGVYGYTF,TGTGCCAGCAGAAATAATCGGGGGGTCTATGGCTACACCTTC
TRBJ2-5,TRBV18,-,TRBD1,CASSLSTGIRETQYF,TGTGCCAGCTCACTTTCGACAGGGATCCGGGAGACCCAGTACTTC
TRBJ2-7,TRBV6-7,-,TRBD2,CASSYSIVAGGPVYEQYF,TGTGCCAGCAGTTACTCGATCGTTGCGGGAGGGCCGGTCTACGAGCAGTACTTC
TRBJ2-7,TRBV15,-,-,CATSRDPPGSSEQYF,TGTGCCACCAGCAGAGATCCTCCAGGGTCTAGCGAGCAGTACTTC
TRBJ1-5,TRBV19,-,-,CASSMRGFSNQPQHF,TGTGCCAGTAGTATGCGGGGATTTAGCAATCAGCCCCAGCATTTT
TRBJ2-5,TRBV15,-,-,CATSREAGRETQYF,TGTGCCACCAGCAGAGAGGCAGGGCGGGAGACCCAGTACTTC
TRBJ2-1,TRBV27,-,-,CASSLGGNEQFF,TGTGCCAGCAGTCTCGGGGGCAATGAGCAGTTCTTC
TRBJ2-5,TRBV18,once,TRBD1,CASSISGTEETQYF,TGTGCCAGCTCAATTTCCGGGACAGAAGAGACCCAGTACTTC
TRBJ2-2,TRBV10-3,-,-,CAISDPRRGGELFF,TGTGCCATCAGTGACCCCCGGAGAGGCGGGGAGCTGTTTTTT
TRBJ2-1,TRBV27,-,-,CASRQTEAYNEQFF,TGTGCCAGCAGGCAGACAGAGGCTTACAATGAGCAGTTCTTC
TRBJ2-1,TRBV11-2,-,TRBD2,CASSPGLAGEWVYYNEQFF,TGTGCCAGCAGCCCCGGACTAGCGGGAGAGTGGGTTTACTACAATGAGCAGTTCTTC
TRBJ2-5,TRBV5-1,once,TRBD2,CASSARTSGGKETQYF,TGCGCCAGCAGCGCCCGGACTAGCGGGGGAAAAGAGACCCAGTACTTC
TRBJ2-7,TRBV28,once,-,CASRKGQPYEQYF,TGTGCCAGCAGGAAAGGACAACCCTACGAGCAGTACTTC
TRBJ2-3,TRBV19,-,TRBD1,CASSTGQGEDTQYF,TGTGCCAGTTCGACCGGACAGGGAGAAGATACGCAGTATTTT
TRBJ2-7,TRBV9,once,TRBD1,CASSATGGWREQYF,TGTGCCAGCAGCGCGACAGGGGGCTGGAGGGAGCAGTACTTC
TRBJ2-7,TRBV28,-,-,CASSPLNSEQYF,TGTGCCAGCAGTCCTCTAAACAGCGAGCAGTACTTC
TRBJ2-2,TRBV6-4,-,TRBD2,CASSELAGEAGELFF,TGTGCCAGCAGTGAACTAGCGGGAGAGGCCGGGGAGCTGTTTTTT
TRBJ1-4,TRBV7-9,-,TRBD1,CASSSTGTANEKLFF,TGTGCCAGCAGCAGTACCGGGACAGCTAATGAAAAACTGTTTTTT
TRBJ2-7,TRBV2,-,-,CASSRESYEQYF,TGTGCCAGCAGCAGGGAATCCTACGAGCAGTACTTC
TRBJ2-7,TRBV6-1,-,-,CASSEAEIGGIYEQYF,TGTGCCAGCAGTGAAGCAGAAATAGGGGGTATCTACGAGCAGTACTTC
TRBJ2-1,TRBV18,-,TRBD2,CASSQGRARDNEQFF,TGTGCCAGCTCACAGGGGAGGGCCAGGGACAATGAGCAGTTCTTC
TRBJ2-7,TRBV19,-,-,CASSIRDRSYEQYF,TGTGCCAGTAGTATTAGAGACAGATCCTACGAGCAGTACTTC
TRBJ1-1,TRBV28,-,-,CASSSGSLNTEAFF,TGTGCCAGCAGCAGCGGCAGCTTGAACACTGAAGCTTTCTTT
TRBJ1-2,TRBV6-5,-,-,CASSYSADSNYGYTF,TGTGCCAGCAGTTACTCGGCCGATTCGAACTATGGCTACACCTTC
TRBJ1-1,TRBV7-9,-,-,CASSPRRQAMNTEAFF,TGTGCCAGCAGCCCCAGGCGACAGGCGATGAACACTGAAGCTTTCTTT
TRBJ2-7,TRBV27,-,TRBD1,CASSLRDSYEQYF,TGTGCCAGCAGTTTAAGGGACAGCTACGAGCAGTACTTC
TRBJ2-3,TRBV6-5,-,TRBD1,CASSGGQGGSDTQYF,TGTGCCAGCAGTGGGGGACAGGGTGGATCAGATACGCAGTATTTT
TRBJ1-2,TRBV18,-,-,CASSPQWDNNYGYTF,TGTGCCAGCTCACCACAATGGGACAATAACTATGGCTACACCTTC
TRBJ2-3,TRBV27,-,TRBD2,CASSKLPGLGWADTQYF,TGTGCCAGCAGTAAACTACCGGGACTAGGTTGGGCAGATACGCAGTATTTT
TRBJ1-1,TRBV11-2,-,-,CASSLDNGITEAFF,TGTGCCAGCAGCTTAGATAACGGTATCACTGAAGCTTTCTTT
TRBJ2-3,TRBV13,-,TRBD1,CASSRPGQGEDTQYF,TGTGCCAGCAGCAGGCCGGGACAGGGGGAAGATACGCAGTATTTT
TRBJ2-3,TRBV5-5,-,-,CASSWRFGFGGDTQYF,TGTGCCAGCAGCTGGCGTTTTGGGTTCGGGGGAGATACGCAGTATTTT
TRBJ1-5,TRBV6-6,once,-,CATGGQPQHF,TGTGCCACCGGCGGTCAGCCCCAGCATTTT
TRBJ2-2,TRBV11-2,-,-,CASSHGRGELFF,TGTGCCAGCAGCCATGGGCGAGGGGAGCTGTTTTTT
TRBJ2-7,TRBV7-9,few,-,CASSFGRQYGQYF,TGTGCCAGCAGCTTCGGCAGGCAGTACGGGCAGTACTTC
TRBJ2-1,TRBV4-2,-,-,CASSQEMVGGNEQFF,TGTGCCAGCAGCCAAGAGATGGTGGGGGGAAATGAGCAGTTCTTC
TRBJ1-5,TRBV6-1,-,TRBD1,CASRRTGGHQPQHF,TGTGCCAGCAGAAGGACAGGTGGGCACCAGCCCCAGCATTTT
TRBJ2-3,TRBV11-2,-,-,CASSLVRDTTDTQYF,TGTGCCAGCAGCTTAGTCCGGGACACCACAGATACGCAGTATTTT
TRBJ1-1,TRBV5-1,-,-,CASSLEGVLNTEAFF,TGCGCCAGCAGCTTGGAGGGGGTGTTGAACACTGAAGCTTTCTTT
TRBJ1-5,TRBV12-2,-,-,CASRPTRAGNPQHF,TGTGCAAGTCGCCCGACACGGGCGGGGAATCCCCAGCATTTT
TRBJ2-3,TRBV7-9,-,-,CASSLRESSSDTQYF,TGTGCCAGCAGCTTGAGGGAGTCGTCTTCAGATACGCAGTATTTT
TRBJ2-2,TRBV9,-,-,CASSASSARYTGELFF,TGTGCCAGCAGCGCTTCTAGCGCCAGATACACCGGGGAGCTGTTTTTT
TRBJ2-3,TRBV5-7,-,TRBD1,CASSLGQGQGADTQYF,TGTGCCAGCAGCTTGGGACAGGGCCAAGGAGCAGATACGCAGTATTTT
TRBJ2-7,TRBV18,-,TRBD1,CASSPAGTEYEQYF,TGTGCCAGCTCACCTGCCGGGACAGAGTACGAGCAGTACTTC